These 18 T cell receptor beta chains were all obtained from the same sample, sequenced in a study of Graves' ophthalmopathy and Graves' hyperthyroidism. Amplified material comprised TCR beta CDR3 regions derived from RNA transcripts. RT-PCR was first run with HTBI primers, then multiplex PCR in a second round. TCRdb called the multiplex PCR reads again in MiXCR, with one record for every CDR3 protein. The data contain 360,000 or so distinct CDR3 sequences, approximately 16% of them singletons. The specimen sequenced was peripheral blood. These TCRs come from a woman under 30 with Graves' ophthalmopathy.

This chain connects TRBV11-2 to TRBJ2-7; a possible D gene is TRBD1 (6 bases). Between the trimmed V and J ends, which lost 5 bases and 0 bases, there was a span of 14 bases. Germline V gene data show CDR1 as SGHAT and CDR2 as FQNNGV. The CDR3 extends over 15 amino acids. The CDR3 protein is CASSVQGGNSYEQYF. The CDR3 bases are TGTGCCAGCAGCGTACAGGGTGGAAACTCCTACGAGCAGTACTTC.

This clonotype was seen at least ten times. J is TRBJ1-6 and V is TRBV28, with 7 positions matching TRBD1. With 6 bases clipped from V and 10 bases from J, the junction kept 9 bases outside the gene matches. CDR1 MDHEN and CDR2 SYDVKM come from the germline V gene. The CDR3 length is 14 residues. The DNA for the CDR3 is TGTGCCAGCAGCCTAGACAGGGAGGGATCACCCCTCCACTTT. Its protein product is CASSLDREGSPLHF. Complete variable domain (other parts from reference TRBV28 and TRBJ1-6): DVKVTQSSRYLVKRTGEKVFLECVQDMDHENMFWYRQDPGLGLRLIYFSYDVKMKEKGDIPEGYSVSREKKERFSLILESASTNQTSMYLCASSLDREGSPLHFGNGTRLTVT.

This clonotype was observed many times. V and J are TRBV6-2 or TRBV6-3 and TRBJ2-5, with no clear D. Germline V lookup: CDR1 MNHEY, CDR2 SVGEGT. Trimming removed 4 bases at V and 2 bases at J, with 14 bases between. This CDR3 is built from 15 residues. The CDR3 protein is CASSLTEINQETQYF. DNA for the CDR3: TGTGCCAGCAGTTTGACCGAGATTAATCAAGAGACCCAGTACTTC.

At least ten counts were recorded for this clonotype. The rearrangement joins TRBV11-3 to TRBJ1-1, with a tentative D call TRBD1 (6 bases). The CDR3 has 17 amino acids. From germline, CDR1 is SGHNT and CDR2 YENEEA. Trimming stripped 2 bases from V and 3 bases from J, with 19 bases between. The DNA for the CDR3 is TGTGCCAGCAGCTTAAGGTCCGCAGGGGATCGGGACACTGAAGCTTTCTTT. It is translated as CASSLRSAGDRDTEAFF.

This clonotype was counted many times. V and J are TRBV27 and TRBJ1-5, with D unclear. CDR1 and CDR2 (germline): MNHEY, SMNVEV (reference sequence). The length of the CDR3 is 15 residues. V lost 6 bases to trimming and J lost 0 bases, with 12 bases between them. The CDR3: CASSPGVRSNQPQHF. In DNA, the CDR3 is TGTGCCAGCAGCCCAGGTGTCCGTAGCAATCAGCCCCAGCATTTT.

This clonotype was observed at least ten times. This sequence joins TRBV15 and TRBJ1-1; a weak D match, TRBD1 (5 bases). Germline V lookup: CDR1 LNHNV, CDR2 YYDKDF (reference sequence). The CDR3 covers 20 residues. V lost 0 bases, J lost 0 bases, and 23 bases lay in between. CDR3 nucleotides: TGTGCCACCAGCAGAGATCCTATCCCGGCTCGACAGAGCATGAACACTGAAGCTTTCTTT. Translation gives CATSRDPIPARQSMNTEAFF.

This clonotype has a count of ten or more. V usage is TRBV20-1 and J usage is TRBJ1-6; no clear D gene. V was trimmed by 1 base and J by 2 bases, leaving 12 bases between them. Looked up from germline, CDR1 is DFQATT and CDR2 is SNEGSKA (reference sequence). There are 16 residues in the CDR3. CDR3 DNA sequence: TGCAGTGCTAGAGTCCGCGGGGTTACCTATAATTCACCCCTCCACTTT. It yields the protein CSARVRGVTYNSPLHF.

This clonotype occurred a few times. V and J are TRBV20-1 and TRBJ1-2, with 9 bases aligning to TRBD1. Germline CDR1 DFQATT, CDR2 SNEGSKA (reference sequence). J was trimmed by 8 bases and V by 3 bases; bases with no gene match: 13. The CDR3 spans 15 residues. The CDR3 sequence: CSARAPTDRGSGYTF. DNA for the CDR3: TGCAGTGCTAGGGCACCGACGGACAGGGGAAGCGGCTACACCTTC.

This clonotype was counted between two and nine times. A single base separates this from a much larger clone, so it may be a read error. The CDR3 does not close with the conserved phenylalanine or tryptophan, likely indicating a read error. The V call is TRBV6-1, the J call TRBJ1-6; the match to TRBD1 covers 9 bases. The CDR3 runs 14 residues. The V gene's germline CDR1 is MNHNS and CDR2 SASEGT. J lost 7 bases, V lost 7 bases, and 5 bases had no gene match. The CDR3 region has the DNA TGTGCCAGCACCGACGGACAGGGGAATTCACCCCTCCACTCT. It specifies CASTDGQGNSPLHS.

The V gene is TRBV11-1, the J gene TRBJ2-5, with D perhaps TRBD1 (5 bases). The CDR3 spans 21 residues. Trimming cost V 2 bases and J 2 bases, with 30 bases left between them. Germline V gene data show CDR1 as SGHAT and CDR2 as FQDESV (reference sequence). The CDR3 DNA sequence: TGTGCCAGCAGCTTACTTCCCCCTGTAATGGGGCCCCGATGGGGACAAGAGACCCAGTACTTC. Residues: CASSLLPPVMGPRWGQETQYF.

The sample holds a few counts of this clonotype. The CDR3 region is CASSSTTGVPYEQYF. The CDR3 DNA is TGTGCCAGCAGTAGCACCACAGGAGTACCCTACGAGCAGTACTTC. This rearrangement joins TRBV6-5 to TRBJ2-7; D perhaps matches TRBD1 (5 bases). The germline V and J ends were trimmed by 5 bases and 2 bases, with 16 bases remaining between them. This CDR3 is built from 15 residues. CDR1 is MNHEY and CDR2 is SVGAGI in the germline V gene.

In its sample, this clonotype was seen many times. The chain couples TRBV28 to TRBJ1-1, with a tentative D call TRBD1 (5 bases). The germline V gene encodes CDR1 MDHEN and CDR2 SYDVKM. V dropped 3 bases and J dropped 7 bases, with 12 bases sitting between them. This CDR3 contains 13 residues. The CDR3, as DNA: TGTGCCAGCAGTTTGTGGGGGAAGGGTGAAGCTTTCTTT. Translation: CASSLWGKGEAFF.

This chain connects TRBV25-1 to TRBJ2-2; 9 bases are a match to TRBD1. Trimming removed 2 bases from V and 6 bases from J; junction bases left unmatched: 4. This CDR3 is built from 15 residues. Germline V gene sequence: CDR1 MGHDK, CDR2 SYGVNS. The CDR3 protein is CASSERDRVPGELFF. The DNA for the CDR3 is TGTGCCAGCAGTGAACGGGACAGGGTGCCCGGGGAGCTGTTTTTT.

Many counts were recorded for this clonotype. The chain carries TRBV27 and TRBJ1-2; tentatively, D is TRBD1 (5 bases). V was trimmed by 3 bases and J by 4 bases, leaving 18 bases between them. Per germline, CDR1 MNHEY and CDR2 SMNVEV (reference sequence). The CDR3 runs to 16 residues. CDR3 amino acids: CASSLGIRGATYGYTF. In DNA, the CDR3 is TGTGCCAGCAGTTTGGGGATTCGAGGGGCTACCTATGGCTACACCTTC.

At least ten counts were recorded for this clonotype. The chain joins TRBV5-1 to TRBJ1-2, with D possibly matching TRBD1 (5 bases). From germline, CDR1 is SGHRS and CDR2 YFSETQ. The CDR3 is made up of 14 amino acids. The germline V and J ends were trimmed by 5 bases and 4 bases, with 15 bases remaining between them. DNA for the CDR3: TGCGCCAGCAGTTCACTCGGGGACGTCTATGGCTACACCTTC. Translating gives CASSSLGDVYGYTF.

The chain couples TRBV7-2 to TRBJ2-4; D might be TRBD1 or TRBD2, each matching 5 bases. CDR3 length: 15 amino acids. The V and J ends lost 1 base and 2 bases respectively, with 9 bases between them. CDR1 and CDR2 (germline): SGHTA, FQGNSA. CDR3 nucleotides: TGTGCCAGCAGCTTAGACGGGGCCCCCAAAAACATTCAGTACTTC. Amino acid sequence: CASSLDGAPKNIQYF. Based on the CDR3 plus reference TRBV7-2 and TRBJ2-4, the full variable domain is GAGVSQSPSNKVTEKGKDVELRCDPISGHTALYWYRQSLGQGLEFLIYFQGNSAPDKSGLPSDRFSAERTGGSVSTLTIQRTQQEDSAVYLCASSLDGAPKNIQYFGAGTRLSVL.

The chain couples TRBV7-9 to TRBJ2-7, with D perhaps matching TRBD2 (5 bases). Germline assignment: CDR1 SEHNR and CDR2 FQNEAQ (reference sequence). V was pared by 8 bases and J by 7 bases, with 9 bases between. The CDR3 extends over 10 amino acids. The CDR3 here is CASDRGEQYF. The CDR3, as DNA: TGTGCCAGCGATCGGGGTGAGCAGTACTTC.

In this sample, this clonotype turned up many times. CDR3: CAWSLASRTSTEAFF. The CDR3 DNA reads TGTGCCTGGAGTCTGGCGTCACGGACGAGTACTGAAGCTTTCTTT. The chain couples TRBV30 to TRBJ1-1; no reliable D call. The CDR3 runs 15 residues. The ends were cut back, 2 bases at V and 5 bases at J, with 18 bases in the middle. Germline V lookup: CDR1 GTSNPN, CDR2 SVGIG (reference sequence).